A single sample gave rise to the 7 T cell receptor beta chains below, sequenced in a study of cytomegalovirus exposure and HLA in healthy donors. A multiplex PCR was run with 60 Vbeta primers and 13 Jbeta primers. The assay was immunoSEQ multiplex PCR, and TCRdb's table has in-frame clones only and misses some. The table for this sample gives fewer than 150,000 clones. The sequenced sample consisted of PBMCs. The receptors were sampled from a man in his forties or fifties in good health and CMV-seronegative.

The chain has TRBV4-3 and TRBJ2-6, with 8 bases aligning to TRBD1. Germline V gene sequence: CDR1 LGHNA, CDR2 YSLEER. This CDR3 is 17 amino acids long. J was trimmed by 3 bases and V by 1 base; bases with no gene match: 5. The CDR3 here is CASSQGDRRFGANVLTF. The CDR3 region has the DNA TGCGCCAGCAGCCAAGGGGACAGGAGGTTTGGGGCCAACGTCCTGACTTTC.

This rearrangement joins TRBV5-1 to TRBJ2-3; TRBD2 matches at 11 bases. Germline V gene sequence: CDR1 SGHRS, CDR2 YFSETQ. V shed 2 bases, J shed 6 bases, and the junction held 5 bases outside the gene matches. There are 15 residues in the CDR3. The CDR3 sequence is CASSFYSGGADTQYF. As DNA, the CDR3 is TGCGCCAGCAGCTTCTATAGCGGGGGGGCGGATACGCAGTATTTT. Complete variable domain (other parts from reference TRBV5-1 and TRBJ2-3): KAGVTQTPRYLIKTRGQQVTLSCSPISGHRSVSWYQQTPGQGLQFLFEYFSETQRNKGNFPGRFSGRQFSNSRSEMNVSTLELGDSALYLCASSFYSGGADTQYFGPGTRLTVL.

V usage is TRBV6-5 and J usage is TRBJ2-4; 9 nucleotides align to TRBD1. Losses at the gene ends were 5 bases for V and 8 bases for J; bases not matched to a gene: 10. This CDR3 is built from 15 residues. Germline assignment: CDR1 MNHEY and CDR2 SVGAGI. CDR3 in amino acids: CASSRQQRQGDIQYF. For the CDR3, the DNA is TGTGCCAGCAGTCGGCAGCAACGACAGGGGGACATTCAGTACTTC.

The chain has TRBV25-1 and TRBJ2-2; 8 positions match TRBD2. CDR3 size: 15 residues. The V and J ends lost 1 base and 6 bases, in that order; junction bases with no gene match: 4. Germline V gives CDR1 MGHDK, CDR2 SYGVNS. The CDR3 reads CASSEWGLDAGELFF. DNA for the CDR3: TGTGCCAGCAGTGAATGGGGACTAGACGCCGGGGAGCTGTTTTTT.

The chain uses TRBV7-6 and TRBJ1-4, with 11 bases fitting TRBD1. Germline CDR1 and CDR2: SGHVS and FNYEAQ. The CDR3 consists of 15 residues. V gave up 1 base and J gave up 12 bases; unmatched junction bases: 7. For the CDR3, the DNA is TGTGCCAGCAGCTTAGGTGGGACAGGGGGTTACGAACTGTTTTTT. It yields the protein CASSLGGTGGYELFF.

This chain uses TRBV19 with TRBJ1-1; D may be TRBD1 (5 bases). The germline gives CDR1 LNHDA, CDR2 SQIVND (reference sequence). V was clipped by 7 bases and J by 3 bases, with 15 bases between them. CDR3 length equals 14 residues. This CDR3 reads CASKFGHQDTEAFF. DNA of the CDR3: TGTGCCAGTAAATTTGGACACCAAGACACTGAAGCTTTCTTT.

This rearrangement joins TRBV6-1 to TRBJ2-7; 8 bases align to TRBD1. This CDR3 contains 16 residues. Per germline, CDR1 MNHNS and CDR2 SASEGT. V gave up 3 bases and J gave up 3 bases; unmatched junction bases: 10. The CDR3 region has the DNA TGTGCCAGCAGTGACGGTCTGACAGGGGCAATCTACGAGCAGTACTTC. Translation gives CASSDGLTGAIYEQYF.